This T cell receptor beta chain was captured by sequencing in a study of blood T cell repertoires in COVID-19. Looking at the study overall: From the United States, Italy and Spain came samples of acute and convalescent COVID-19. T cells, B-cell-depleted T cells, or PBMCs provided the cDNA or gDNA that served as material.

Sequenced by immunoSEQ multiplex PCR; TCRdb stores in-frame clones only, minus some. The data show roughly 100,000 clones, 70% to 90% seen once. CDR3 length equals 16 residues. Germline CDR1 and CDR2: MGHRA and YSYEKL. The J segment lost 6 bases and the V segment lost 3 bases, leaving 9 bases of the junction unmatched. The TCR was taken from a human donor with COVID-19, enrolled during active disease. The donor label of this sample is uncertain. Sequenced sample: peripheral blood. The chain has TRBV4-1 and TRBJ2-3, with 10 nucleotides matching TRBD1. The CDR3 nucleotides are TGCGCCAGCAGCCACCTCGGACAGGGGGTAAGGGATACGCAGTATTTT. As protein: CASSHLGQGVRDTQYF.